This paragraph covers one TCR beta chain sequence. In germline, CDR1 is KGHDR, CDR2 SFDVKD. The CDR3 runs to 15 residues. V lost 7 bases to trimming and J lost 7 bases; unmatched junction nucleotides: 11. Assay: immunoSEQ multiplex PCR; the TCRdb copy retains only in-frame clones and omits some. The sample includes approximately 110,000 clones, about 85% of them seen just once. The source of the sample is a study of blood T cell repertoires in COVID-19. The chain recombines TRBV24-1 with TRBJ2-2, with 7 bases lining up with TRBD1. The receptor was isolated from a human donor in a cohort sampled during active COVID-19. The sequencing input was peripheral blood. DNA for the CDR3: TGTGCCACCAGGACTGGAACAGGGGATGGCGGGGAGCTGTTTTTT. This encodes CATRTGTGDGGELFF.